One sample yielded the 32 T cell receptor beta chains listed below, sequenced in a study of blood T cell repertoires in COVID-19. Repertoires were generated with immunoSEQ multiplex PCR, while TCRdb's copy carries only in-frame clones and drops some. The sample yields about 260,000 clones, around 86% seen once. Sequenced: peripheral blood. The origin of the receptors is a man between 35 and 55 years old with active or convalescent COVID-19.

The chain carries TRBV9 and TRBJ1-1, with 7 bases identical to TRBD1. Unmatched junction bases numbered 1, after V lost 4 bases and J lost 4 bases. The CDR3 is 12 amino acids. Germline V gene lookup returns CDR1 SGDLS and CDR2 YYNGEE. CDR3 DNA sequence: TGTGCCAGCAGCCAGGGGGGCACTGAAGCTTTCTTT. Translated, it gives CASSQGGTEAFF.

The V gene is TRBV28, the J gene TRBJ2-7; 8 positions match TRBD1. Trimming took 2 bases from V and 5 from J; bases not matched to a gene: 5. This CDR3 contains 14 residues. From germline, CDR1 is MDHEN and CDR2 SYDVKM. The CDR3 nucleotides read TGTGCCAGCAGTTTAGTCCAGGACAGGGACGAGCAGTACTTC. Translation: CASSLVQDRDEQYF. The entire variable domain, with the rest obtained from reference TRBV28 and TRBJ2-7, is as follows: DVKVTQSSRYLVKRTGEKVFLECVQDMDHENMFWYRQDPGLGLRLIYFSYDVKMKEKGDIPEGYSVSREKKERFSLILESASTNQTSMYLCASSLVQDRDEQYFGPGTRLTVT.

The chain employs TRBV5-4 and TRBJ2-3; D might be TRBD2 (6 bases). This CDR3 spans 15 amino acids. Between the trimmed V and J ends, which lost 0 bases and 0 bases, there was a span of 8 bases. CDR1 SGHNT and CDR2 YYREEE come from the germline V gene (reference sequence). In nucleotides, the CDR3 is TGTGCCAGCAGCTTGGCGGCGGGGAGCACAGATACGCAGTATTTT. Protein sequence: CASSLAAGSTDTQYF.

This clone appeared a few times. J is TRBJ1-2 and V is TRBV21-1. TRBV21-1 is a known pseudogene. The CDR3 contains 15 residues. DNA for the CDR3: TGTGCCAGCAGCAACATTTCGAGAACCCTTTATGGCTACACCTTC. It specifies CASSNISRTLYGYTF.

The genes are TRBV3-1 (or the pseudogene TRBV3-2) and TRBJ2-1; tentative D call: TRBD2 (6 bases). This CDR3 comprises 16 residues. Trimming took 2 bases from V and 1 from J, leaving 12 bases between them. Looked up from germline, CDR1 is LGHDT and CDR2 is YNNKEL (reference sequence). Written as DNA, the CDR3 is TGTGCCAGCAGCCAAAGGGACTGGGGGTCCTACAATGAGCAGTTCTTC. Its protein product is CASSQRDWGSYNEQFF.

DNA of the CDR3: TGTGCCGAGGTAGTCTCTGGAAACACCATATATTTT. Amino acids: CAEVVSGNTIYF. V usage is TRBV9 and J usage is TRBJ1-3; D is unresolved. Per the germline V gene, CDR1 is SGDLS and CDR2 is YYNGEE. The CDR3 extends over 12 amino acids. The germline V and J ends were trimmed by 10 bases and 0 bases, with 8 bases remaining between them.

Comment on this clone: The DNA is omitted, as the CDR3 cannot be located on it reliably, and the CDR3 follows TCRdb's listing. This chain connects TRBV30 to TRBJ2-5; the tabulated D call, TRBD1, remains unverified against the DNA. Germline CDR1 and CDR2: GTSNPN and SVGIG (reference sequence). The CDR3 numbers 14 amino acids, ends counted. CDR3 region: CAWGPGTAPHGLYF.

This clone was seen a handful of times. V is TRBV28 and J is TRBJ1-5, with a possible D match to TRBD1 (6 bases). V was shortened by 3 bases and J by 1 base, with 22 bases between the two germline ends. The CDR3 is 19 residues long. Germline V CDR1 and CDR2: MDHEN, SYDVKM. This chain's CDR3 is CASSLWGVGAGASNQPQHF. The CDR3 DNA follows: TGTGCCAGCAGTTTGTGGGGTGTCGGGGCAGGGGCGAGCAATCAGCCCCAGCATTTT.

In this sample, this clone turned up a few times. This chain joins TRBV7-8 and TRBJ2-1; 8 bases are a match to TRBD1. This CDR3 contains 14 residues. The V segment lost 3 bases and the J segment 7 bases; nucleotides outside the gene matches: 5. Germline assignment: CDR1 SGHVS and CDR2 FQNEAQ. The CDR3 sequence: CASSFQGAGNEQFF. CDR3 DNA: TGTGCCAGCAGCTTTCAGGGGGCTGGAAATGAGCAGTTCTTC.

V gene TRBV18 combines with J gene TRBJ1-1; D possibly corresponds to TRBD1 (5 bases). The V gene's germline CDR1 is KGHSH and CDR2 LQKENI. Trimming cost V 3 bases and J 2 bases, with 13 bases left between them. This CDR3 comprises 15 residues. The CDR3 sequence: CASSPQGGDNTEAFF. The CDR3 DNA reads TGTGCCAGCTCACCTCAGGGAGGGGATAACACTGAAGCTTTCTTT.

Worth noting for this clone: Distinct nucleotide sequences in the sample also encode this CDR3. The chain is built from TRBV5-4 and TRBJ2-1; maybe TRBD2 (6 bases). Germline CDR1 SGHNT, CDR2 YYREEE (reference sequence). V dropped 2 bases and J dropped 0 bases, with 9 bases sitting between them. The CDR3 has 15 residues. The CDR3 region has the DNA TGTGCCAGCAGCTTCTCCGGGAGCTCCTACAATGAGCAGTTCTTC. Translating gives CASSFSGSSYNEQFF.

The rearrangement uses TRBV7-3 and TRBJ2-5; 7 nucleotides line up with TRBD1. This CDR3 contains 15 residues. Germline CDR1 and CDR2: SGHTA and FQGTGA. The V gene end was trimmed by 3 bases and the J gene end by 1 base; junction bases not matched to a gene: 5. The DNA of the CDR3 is TGTGCCAGCAGCTTGACAGGGATGGGCCAAGAGACCCAGTACTTC. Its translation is CASSLTGMGQETQYF. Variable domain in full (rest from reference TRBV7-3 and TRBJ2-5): GAGVSQTPSNKVTEKGKYVELRCDPISGHTALYWYRQSLGQGPEFLIYFQGTGAADDSGLPNDRFFAVRPEGSVSTLKIQRTERGDSAVYLCASSLTGMGQETQYFGPGTRLLVL.

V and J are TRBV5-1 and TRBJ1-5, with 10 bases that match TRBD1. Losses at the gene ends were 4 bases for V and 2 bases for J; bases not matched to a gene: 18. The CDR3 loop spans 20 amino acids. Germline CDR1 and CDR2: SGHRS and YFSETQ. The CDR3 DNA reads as TGCGCCAGCAGCGCGGGGACAGGGGTTAAATACATAGCGGGCAATCAGCCCCAGCATTTT. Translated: CASSAGTGVKYIAGNQPQHF. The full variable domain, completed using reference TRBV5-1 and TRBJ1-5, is KAGVTQTPRYLIKTRGQQVTLSCSPISGHRSVSWYQQTPGQGLQFLFEYFSETQRNKGNFPGRFSGRQFSNSRSEMNVSTLELGDSALYLCASSAGTGVKYIAGNQPQHFGDGTRLSIL.

CDR3 DNA: TGCGCCAGCAGCCAAGATTTTGCGGCGAGCCGTTTCTTC. It codes for CASSQDFAASRFF. The chain joins TRBV4-1 to TRBJ2-1; D is ambiguous. Germline V gene data show CDR1 as MGHRA and CDR2 as YSYEKL. This CDR3 contains 13 residues. V was trimmed by 0 bases and J by 16 bases, leaving 16 bases between them.

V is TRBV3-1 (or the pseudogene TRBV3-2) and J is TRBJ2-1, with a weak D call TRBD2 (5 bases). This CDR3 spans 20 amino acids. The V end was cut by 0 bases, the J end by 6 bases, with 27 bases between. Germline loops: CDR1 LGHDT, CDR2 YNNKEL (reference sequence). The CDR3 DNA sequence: TGTGCCAGCAGCCAAGAGAGACTTCTCGGCGGGCCTCTTAGGGTCAATGAGCAGTTCTTC. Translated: CASSQERLLGGPLRVNEQFF.

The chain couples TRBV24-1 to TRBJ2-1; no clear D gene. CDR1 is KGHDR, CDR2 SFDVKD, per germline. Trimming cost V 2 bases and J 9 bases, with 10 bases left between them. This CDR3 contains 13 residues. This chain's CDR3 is CATSDSRVGEQFF. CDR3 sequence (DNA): TGTGCCACCAGTGATTCCCGGGTTGGTGAGCAGTTCTTC.

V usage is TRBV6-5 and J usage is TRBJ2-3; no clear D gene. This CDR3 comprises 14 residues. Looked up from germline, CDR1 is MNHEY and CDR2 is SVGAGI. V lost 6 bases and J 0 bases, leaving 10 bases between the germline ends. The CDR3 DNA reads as TGTGCCAGCAGCGAGTTAACTAGCACAGATACGCAGTATTTT. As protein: CASSELTSTDTQYF.

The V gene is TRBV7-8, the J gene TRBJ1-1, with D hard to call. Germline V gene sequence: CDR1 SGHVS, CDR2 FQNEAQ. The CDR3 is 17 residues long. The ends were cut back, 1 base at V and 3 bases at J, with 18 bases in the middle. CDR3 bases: TGTGCCAGCAGCTTAGAAGCGGGGATGGGTTTGGACACTGAAGCTTTCTTT. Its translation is CASSLEAGMGLDTEAFF.

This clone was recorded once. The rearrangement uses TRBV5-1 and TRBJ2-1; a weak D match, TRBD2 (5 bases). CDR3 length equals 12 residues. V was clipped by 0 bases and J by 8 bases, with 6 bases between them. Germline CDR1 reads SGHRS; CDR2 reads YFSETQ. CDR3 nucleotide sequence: TGCGCCAGCAGCTTGGGGGAGTATGAGCAGTTCTTC. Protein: CASSLGEYEQFF.

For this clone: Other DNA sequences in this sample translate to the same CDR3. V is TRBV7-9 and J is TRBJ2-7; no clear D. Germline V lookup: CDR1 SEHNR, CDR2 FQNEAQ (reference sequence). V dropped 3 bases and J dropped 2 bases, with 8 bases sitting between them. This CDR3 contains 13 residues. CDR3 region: CASSLGRTYEQYF. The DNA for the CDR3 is TGTGCCAGCAGCTTGGGCCGAACCTACGAGCAGTACTTC.

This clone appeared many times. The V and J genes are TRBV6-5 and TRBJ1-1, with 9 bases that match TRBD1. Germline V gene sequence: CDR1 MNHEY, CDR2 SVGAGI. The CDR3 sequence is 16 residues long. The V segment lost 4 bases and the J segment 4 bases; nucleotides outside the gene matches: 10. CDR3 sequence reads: CASSFTGGAIVTEAFF. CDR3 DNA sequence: TGTGCCAGCAGTTTTACAGGGGGCGCGATAGTCACTGAAGCTTTCTTT.

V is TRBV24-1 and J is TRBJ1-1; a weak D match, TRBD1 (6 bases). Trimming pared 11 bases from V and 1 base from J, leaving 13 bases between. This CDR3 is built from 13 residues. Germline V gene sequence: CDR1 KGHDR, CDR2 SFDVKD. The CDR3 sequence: CAIATGTNTEAFF. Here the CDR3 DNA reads TGTGCCATTGCGACAGGAACGAACACTGAAGCTTTCTTT.

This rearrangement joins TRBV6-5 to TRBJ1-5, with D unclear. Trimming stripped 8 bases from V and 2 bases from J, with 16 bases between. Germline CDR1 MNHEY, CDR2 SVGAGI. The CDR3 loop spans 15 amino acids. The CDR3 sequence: CASRGGWMGNQPQHF. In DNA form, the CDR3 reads TGTGCCAGCCGAGGCGGCTGGATGGGCAATCAGCCCCAGCATTTT.

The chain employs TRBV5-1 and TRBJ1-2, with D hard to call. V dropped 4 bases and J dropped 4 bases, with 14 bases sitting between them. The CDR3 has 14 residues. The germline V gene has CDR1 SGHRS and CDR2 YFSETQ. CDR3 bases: TGCGCCAGCAGCCCGGCAGGCAGATTCTATGGCTACACCTTC. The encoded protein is CASSPAGRFYGYTF.

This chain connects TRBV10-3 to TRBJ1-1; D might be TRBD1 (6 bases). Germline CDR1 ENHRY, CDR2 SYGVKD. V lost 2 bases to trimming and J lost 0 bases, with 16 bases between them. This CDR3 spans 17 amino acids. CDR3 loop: CAISERTAPNMNTEAFF. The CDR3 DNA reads TGTGCCATCAGTGAGAGGACAGCGCCGAACATGAACACTGAAGCTTTCTTT.

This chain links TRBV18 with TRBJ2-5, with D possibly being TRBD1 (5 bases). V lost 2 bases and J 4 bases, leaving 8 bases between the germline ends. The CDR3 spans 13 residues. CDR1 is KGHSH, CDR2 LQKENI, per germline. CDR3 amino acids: CASSPGAAETQYF. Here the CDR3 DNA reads TGTGCCAGCTCACCAGGGGCAGCAGAGACCCAGTACTTC.

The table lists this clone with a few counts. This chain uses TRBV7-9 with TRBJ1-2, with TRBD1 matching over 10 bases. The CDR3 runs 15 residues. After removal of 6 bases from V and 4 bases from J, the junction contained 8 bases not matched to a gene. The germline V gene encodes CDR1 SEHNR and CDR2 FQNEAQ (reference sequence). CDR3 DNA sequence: TGTGCCAGCAGTGGGGACAGGGGTCGGTTCTATGGCTACACCTTC. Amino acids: CASSGDRGRFYGYTF.

The CDR3 loop reads CASSIGRQGDSLNTGELFF. As DNA, the CDR3 is TGTGCCAGTAGTATTGGTCGACAAGGGGATAGCTTGAACACCGGGGAGCTGTTTTTT. The chain is built from TRBV19 and TRBJ2-2; D is possibly TRBD1 (5 bases). V lost 3 bases and J 1 base, leaving 21 bases between the germline ends. CDR3 length equals 19 residues. The germline V gene has CDR1 LNHDA and CDR2 SQIVND (reference sequence).

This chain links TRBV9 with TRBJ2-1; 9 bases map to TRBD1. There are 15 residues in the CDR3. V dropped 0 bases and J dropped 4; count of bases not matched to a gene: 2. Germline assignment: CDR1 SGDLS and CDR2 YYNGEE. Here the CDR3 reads CASSVGQGVYNEQFF. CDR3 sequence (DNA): TGTGCCAGCAGCGTAGGACAGGGGGTGTACAATGAGCAGTTCTTC.

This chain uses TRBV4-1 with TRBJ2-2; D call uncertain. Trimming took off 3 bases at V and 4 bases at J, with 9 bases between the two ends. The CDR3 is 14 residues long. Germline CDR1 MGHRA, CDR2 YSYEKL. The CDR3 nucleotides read TGCGCCAGCAGCCAGTCACAATTCACCGGGGAGCTGTTTTTT. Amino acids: CASSQSQFTGELFF.

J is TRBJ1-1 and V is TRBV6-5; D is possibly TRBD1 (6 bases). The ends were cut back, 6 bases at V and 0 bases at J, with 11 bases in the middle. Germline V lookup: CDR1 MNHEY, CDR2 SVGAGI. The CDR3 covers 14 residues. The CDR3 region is CASRFGQLNTEAFF. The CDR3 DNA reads TGTGCCAGCAGGTTTGGACAGCTGAACACTGAAGCTTTCTTT.

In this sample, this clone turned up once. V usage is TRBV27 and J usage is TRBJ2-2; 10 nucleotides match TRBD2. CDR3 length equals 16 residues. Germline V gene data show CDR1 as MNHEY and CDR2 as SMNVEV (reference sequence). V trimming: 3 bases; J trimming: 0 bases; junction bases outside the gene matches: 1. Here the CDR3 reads CASSFLAGANTGELFF. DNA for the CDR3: TGTGCCAGCAGTTTCCTAGCGGGGGCGAACACCGGGGAGCTGTTTTTT.